The 5 T cell receptor beta chains below all came from one sample that was sequenced in a study of blood T cell dynamics during melanoma immunotherapy. Regarding time point: week 3, after first cycle of checkpoint inhibitor. Here immunoSEQ multiplex PCR was the method, and the copy in TCRdb shows in-frame clones only, minus some. The sample shows more than 14,000 clones, roughly nine tenths of them seen only once. The sample was blood, taken from a patient treated with checkpoint blockade. The receptors were gathered from a human donor with melanoma.

The rearrangement uses TRBV11-1 and TRBJ2-1, with D possibly being TRBD1 (5 bases). The V and J ends lost 0 bases and 6 bases respectively, with 18 bases between them. The CDR3 is 17 amino acids. In germline, CDR1 is SGHAT, CDR2 FQDESV (reference sequence). The CDR3 reads CASSLATVRAIGNEQFF. The CDR3 DNA sequence: TGTGCCAGCAGCTTAGCGACCGTCAGGGCGATAGGCAATGAGCAGTTCTTC.

This clone was seen just once. CDR3 nucleotide sequence: TGTGCCAGCAGTTCACCCCCAGGGGCGAGCTCCTACGAGCAGTACTTC. This encodes CASSSPPGASSYEQYF. V gene TRBV28 combines with J gene TRBJ2-7; D perhaps matches TRBD1 (6 bases). The CDR3 covers 16 residues. Germline V CDR1 and CDR2: MDHEN, SYDVKM. The germline V and J ends were trimmed by 4 bases and 0 bases, with 16 bases remaining between them.

V gene TRBV11-2 combines with J gene TRBJ1-2; D not certain. The CDR3 extends over 16 amino acids. CDR1 is SGHAT and CDR2 is FQNNGV in the germline V gene. The V end was cut by 1 base, the J end by 3 bases, with 15 bases between. The DNA for the CDR3 is TGTGCCAGCAGCTTAGCGATAGCCCGGTTGGACTATGGCTACACCTTC. This translates into CASSLAIARLDYGYTF.

The chain is built from TRBV5-8 and TRBJ2-4; TRBD2 aligns across 7 bases. Losses at the gene ends were 0 bases for V and 8 bases for J; bases not matched to a gene: 8. The CDR3 is 15 residues long. CDR1 and CDR2 from the germline V gene are SGHTS and YDEGEE. DNA for the CDR3: TGTGCCAGCAGCTTGGGTGCGGGAGTTGGATACATTCAGTACTTC. Amino acid sequence: CASSLGAGVGYIQYF.

About this clone itself: One junction end disagrees with the germline gene, perhaps due to a read error. V and J are TRBV7-6 and TRBJ1-2, with D possibly matching TRBD1 (5 bases). The CDR3 consists of 18 residues. Per germline, CDR1 SGHVS and CDR2 FNYEAQ. Written as DNA, the CDR3 is TGTGCCAGCAGCTTAGTCGCGGACAACTCCTTAAATCGGTATGGCCACACCTTC. Amino acid sequence: CASSLVADNSLNRYGHTF.